This TCR beta chain was sequenced during a study of CD8 T cells in Susac syndrome (dated by TCRdb to about 2019). About the full investigation: Whether CD8+ T cell activation and differentiation in Susac syndrome was antigen driven was tested using repertoire sequencing. The study compared CD8+ T cell repertoire clonality among around 11 healthy donors, around 14 Susac syndrome patients and 15 or so multiple sclerosis patients. Paper-wide results and their limitations: The study acknowledged that relatively few individuals were included in the TCR sequencing and HLA analysis.

RNA was extracted with the RNeasy kit and roughly 0.45 to 1 ug was reverse transcribed using random hexamers. The immunoSEQ multiplex PCR assay, which covers 54 Vbeta and 13 Jbeta segments, was used to amplify TCR beta CDR3 regions. Bias from PCR amplification was corrected by using a synthetic template baseline for primer optimization and for computational correction. On the study's bioinformatics: Reads were annotated to V, D and J genes according to IMGT and were analyzed with immunoSEQ Analyzer, with only productive sequences retained. Clonality was computed as one minus Shannon entropy normalized by log2 of the number of productive unique sequences. For each patient and control, public and private clones were evaluated among the 100 most prevalent clones. Clones were defined as Susac-specific if absent from the healthy and MS cohorts, from around 1,100 published viral clones and from other ImmuneACCESS disease sequences. The raw public data were reprocessed by TCRdb itself: fastp quality trimming at Q25, MiXCR clonotype calling, in-frame beta chains only. For every CDR3 protein sequence, its rows merge into one entry that carries the most common genes and DNA. In this record, the V and J calls reflect TCRdb's handling and not the investigators' own analysis. The sample profile shows about 280,000 distinct CDR3 sequences; 70% to 90% of them were found once. The ten largest clones capture approximately 0.11% of the sample.

Peripheral blood CD8+ and CD4+ T cells from healthy donors, Susac syndrome patients and multiple sclerosis patients were profiled by high-throughput TCR beta sequencing. Treatment-naive patients with stable or active relapsing-remitting disease fulfilling revised McDonald criteria were used as multiple sclerosis controls. Bulk CD8+ and CD4+ T cells were purified magnetically by negative isolation, whereas CD8+ TEMRA cells were enriched by FACS. Blood was drawn into EDTA tubes, processed within 24 hours, and PBMCs were isolated by density gradient centrifugation. PBMCs intended for TCR sequencing were cryopreserved in liquid nitrogen and thawed later in a water bath at 37 degrees C. The sorted or isolated CD4+, CD8+ and CD8+ TEMRA cells reached a purity of at least 90%. CDR3 length: 14 amino acids, cysteine to phenylalanine. Just the 42-base CDR3 DNA is kept, in frame starting at base 1. The germline V gene (reference sequence) sets CDR1 to LGHDT and CDR2 to YNNKEL. At the junction V is shortened by 0 bases and J by 6 bases, with 9 bases in between.

About this clonotype itself: Its antigen is currently not known. No base quality values were provided; no much bigger clone lies one nucleotide off.

The source of this sequence is a human donor with multiple sclerosis. The chain is made from TRBV3-1 and TRBJ1-5, with no confident D gene call. The source material was CD8+ T cells from PBMCs. The encoded CDR3 is CASSQDAGGQPQHF. The nucleotide sequence is TGTGCCAGCAGCCAAGATGCGGGAGGTCAGCCCCAGCATTTT.